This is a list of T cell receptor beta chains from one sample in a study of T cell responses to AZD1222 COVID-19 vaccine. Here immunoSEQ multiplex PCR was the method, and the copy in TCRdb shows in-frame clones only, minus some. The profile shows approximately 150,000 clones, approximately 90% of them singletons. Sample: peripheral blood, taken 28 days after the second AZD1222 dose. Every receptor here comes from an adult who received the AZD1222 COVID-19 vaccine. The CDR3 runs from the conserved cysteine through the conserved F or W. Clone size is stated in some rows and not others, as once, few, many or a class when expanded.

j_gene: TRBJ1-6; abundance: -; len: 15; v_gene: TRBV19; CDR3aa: CASRTDRENNSPLHF
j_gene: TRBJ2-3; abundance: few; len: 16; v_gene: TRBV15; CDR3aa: CATSPVGGGFTDTQYF
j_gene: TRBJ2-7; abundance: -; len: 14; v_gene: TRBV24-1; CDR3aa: CATSHGQGFGEQYF
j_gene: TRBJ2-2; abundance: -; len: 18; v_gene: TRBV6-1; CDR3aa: CASSEVRVTVTNTGELFF
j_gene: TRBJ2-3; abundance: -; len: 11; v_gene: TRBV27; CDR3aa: CASRLVDTQYF
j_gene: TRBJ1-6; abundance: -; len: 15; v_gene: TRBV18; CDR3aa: CASSPPGLNNSPLHF
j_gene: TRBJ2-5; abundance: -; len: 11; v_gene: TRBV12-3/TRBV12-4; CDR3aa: CASSVAETQYF
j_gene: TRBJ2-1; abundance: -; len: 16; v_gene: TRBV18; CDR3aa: CASSPDPGLGYNEQFF
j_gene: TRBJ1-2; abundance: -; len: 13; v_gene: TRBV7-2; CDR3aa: CASSLGPDYGYTF
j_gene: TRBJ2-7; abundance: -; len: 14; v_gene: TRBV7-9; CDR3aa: CASSSSGGPYEQYF
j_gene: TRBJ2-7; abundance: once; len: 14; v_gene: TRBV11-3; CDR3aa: CASSLVDNFYEQYF
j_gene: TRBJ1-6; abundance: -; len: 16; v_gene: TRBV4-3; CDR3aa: CASSQRQGSYNSPLHF
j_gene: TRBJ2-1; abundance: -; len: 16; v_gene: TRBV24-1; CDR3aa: CATSDSASGRLNEQFF